The 7 T cell receptor beta chains given below trace back to one sample, sequenced in a study of T cells expressing NK-cell markers. Reanalyzing the 5' RACE reads, TCRdb keeps one entry per CDR3 protein, without DNA. The sample has some 300,000 distinct CDR3 sequences, and its top ten clones hold about 0.39%. Sequences were obtained from blood T cells: a sorted CD56 or NKG2C T cell subset, CD4+ or CD8+ T cells, or bulk PBMC T cells (not recorded which). Every receptor here comes from a man aged 18 to 29 in good health.

The gene calls are TRBV28 and TRBJ2-1; TCRdb selects TRBD2, and the lack of DNA leaves this call unchecked. CDR3 size: 18 residues. Germline V gives CDR1 MDHEN, CDR2 SYDVKM. CDR3 sequence reads: CASRSLAGNMQSYNEQFF.

CDR3 residues: CASRSLAGGAGELFF. The chain carries TRBV9 and TRBJ2-2; the D call from TCRdb, TRBD2, cannot be confirmed without DNA. This CDR3 region has 15 residues. In germline, CDR1 is SGDLS, CDR2 YYNGEE.

The V gene is TRBV12-3 or TRBV12-4, the J gene TRBJ1-1. There are 14 residues in the CDR3. The CDR3 is CASRPQLMNTEAFF.

This rearrangement joins TRBV6-1 to TRBJ2-7; TCRdb gives TRBD1 as the D gene, but with no DNA this cannot be confirmed. CDR1 is MNHNS, CDR2 SASEGT, per germline. The CDR3 has 14 residues. The CDR3 sequence: CASRKRDGMNVQYF.

The chain links TRBV30 to TRBJ2-1; TCRdb picks TRBD1, but there is no DNA to check that call. From germline, CDR1 is GTSNPN and CDR2 SVGIG (reference sequence). This CDR3 is built from 13 residues. The CDR3 sequence is CAWRDSGWSEQFF.

The J gene is TRBJ2-1, the V gene TRBV5-1; lacking DNA, the TRBD2 call made by TCRdb goes unchecked. CDR1 is SGHRS and CDR2 is YFSETQ in the germline V gene. The CDR3 covers 15 residues. Here the CDR3 reads CASSLGRAHPREQFF.

CDR3 region: CASQQGTSRTDTQYF. The chain links TRBV2 to TRBJ2-3; TCRdb's D call, TRBD2, is unchecked because there is no DNA. Germline V gene sequence: CDR1 SNHLY, CDR2 FYNNEI. CDR3 length: 15 amino acids. Together with reference TRBV2 and TRBJ2-3, the CDR3 gives the full variable domain: EPEVTQTPSHQVTQMGQEVILRCVPISNHLYFYWYRQILGQKVEFLVSFYNNEISEKSEIFDDQFSVERPDGSNFTLKIRSTKLEDSAMYFCASQQGTSRTDTQYFGPGTRLTVL.